These 9 T cell receptor beta chains were sequenced from one sample in a study of blood T cell repertoires in COVID-19. Here immunoSEQ multiplex PCR was the method, and the copy in TCRdb shows in-frame clones only, minus some. The table has 90,000 to 100,000 clones, more than 70% seen once. Sequencing was carried out using peripheral blood. These receptors came from a man in his 70s with acute or convalescent COVID-19.

This clone was recorded a few times. The chain employs TRBV24-1 and TRBJ2-5, with 8 bases that match TRBD2. CDR3 length equals 19 residues. J lost 5 bases, V lost 6 bases, and 22 bases had no gene match. Germline V CDR1 and CDR2: KGHDR, SFDVKD. CDR3 bases: TGTGCCACCAGTAAAGACAGTGCCGGATCCGGGAGGGCCGGGGAGACCCAGTACTTC. It translates to CATSKDSAGSGRAGETQYF.

The chain recombines TRBV27 with TRBJ1-2; the D gene is possibly TRBD1 (5 bases). Per germline, CDR1 MNHEY and CDR2 SMNVEV (reference sequence). V lost 6 bases and J 6 bases, leaving 20 bases between the germline ends. The CDR3 is 15 residues long. CDR3 in amino acids: CASSRSGTPPDGYTF. CDR3 sequence (DNA): TGTGCCAGCAGCCGCAGCGGGACGCCGCCGGATGGCTACACCTTC.

The chain carries TRBV11-3 and TRBJ2-6, with TRBD2 identical over 9 bases. V was clipped by 5 bases and J by 4 bases; unmatched bases: 9. This CDR3 comprises 17 residues. Germline V gene data show CDR1 as SGHNT and CDR2 as YENEEA. CDR3 residues: CASSPRGGVNGANVLTF. The CDR3 DNA is TGTGCCAGCAGCCCGCGGGGGGGCGTAAACGGGGCCAACGTCCTGACTTTC.

The rearrangement joins TRBV7-9 to TRBJ2-5; TRBD2 aligns across 10 bases. The CDR3 totals 15 residues. Germline V gives CDR1 SEHNR, CDR2 FQNEAQ (reference sequence). The V gene end was trimmed by 6 bases and the J gene end by 2 bases; junction bases not matched to a gene: 6. CDR3 in amino acids: CASRQTSGHQETQYF. In DNA form, the CDR3 reads TGTGCCAGCAGGCAGACTAGCGGGCATCAAGAGACCCAGTACTTC.

The chain is built from TRBV28 and TRBJ2-3; the D is unclear. Per the germline V gene, CDR1 is MDHEN and CDR2 is SYDVKM. CDR3 length: 14 residues. V was trimmed by 6 bases and J by 5 bases, leaving 15 bases between them. The CDR3 DNA reads TGTGCCAGCAGCCTCTCTCGATCGGGAGATACGCAGTATTTT. Translating it yields CASSLSRSGDTQYF.

This clone was found a few times. The CDR3 region is CATSRTGGNGNTIYF. In nucleotides, the CDR3 is TGTGCCACCAGCAGGACAGGGGGGAATGGAAACACCATATATTTT. The chain joins TRBV15 to TRBJ1-3; 9 positions agree with TRBD1. The V segment lost 3 bases and the J segment 3 bases; nucleotides outside the gene matches: 3. The germline CDR1 and CDR2 sequences are LNHNV and YYDKDF (reference sequence). The CDR3 is 15 amino acids.

The V gene is TRBV9, the J gene TRBJ2-7; 7 bases match TRBD1. CDR3 size: 14 residues. Germline CDR1 is SGDLS and CDR2 is YYNGEE. V lost 0 bases and J lost 10; bases outside the gene matches: 10. The CDR3 nucleotides read TGTGCCAGCAGCGTAGGTCCCGGGACAGCTCTACAGTACTTC. Translated: CASSVGPGTALQYF.

The chain recombines TRBV27 with TRBJ2-1, with a weak D call TRBD2 (5 bases). Per the germline V gene, CDR1 is MNHEY and CDR2 is SMNVEV (reference sequence). The CDR3 has 13 residues. Trimming stripped 1 base from V and 10 bases from J, with 11 bases between. CDR3 amino acids: CASSLFPSGEQFF. The DNA of the CDR3 is TGTGCCAGCAGTTTATTCCCCAGCGGCGAGCAGTTCTTC.

This chain joins TRBV28 and TRBJ2-5; 7 nucleotides match TRBD2. Looked up from germline, CDR1 is MDHEN and CDR2 is SYDVKM. The CDR3 runs 13 residues. J was trimmed by 6 bases and V by 5 bases; bases with no gene match: 6. The CDR3 here is CASSGRTRQTQYF. CDR3 DNA sequence: TGTGCCAGCAGTGGAAGGACTAGACAGACCCAGTACTTC. Looking up the rest from reference TRBV28 and TRBJ2-5 gives the full variable domain: DVKVTQSSRYLVKRTGEKVFLECVQDMDHENMFWYRQDPGLGLRLIYFSYDVKMKEKGDIPEGYSVSREKKERFSLILESASTNQTSMYLCASSGRTRQTQYFGPGTRLLVL.